The rows below give T cell receptor beta chains drawn from one sample of a study of identical twins. One entry per CDR3 protein, called by TCRdb with MiXCR from the 5' RACE reads. This repertoire shows roughly 1,500,000 distinct CDR3 sequences, less than 40% found once; its top ten account for 0.27%. Source material: cord blood. The receptors originated from a newborn girl in good health. The CDR3 runs from the conserved cysteine through the conserved F or W. Each record gives: V gene, clone size, J gene, D gene, CDR3 protein, CDR3 DNA. A D gene is named only where the DNA matches it firmly. Expanded clones are given a class, and other clones once, few, many or no size at all.

V: TRBV4-2
size: few
J: TRBJ1-4
D: TRBD1
CDR3: CASSQDRETGLRKLFF
DNA: TGTGCCAGCAGCCAAGATAGGGAGACAGGGCTTCGTAAACTGTTTTTT

V: TRBV20-1
size: -
J: TRBJ1-2
D: TRBD1
CDR3: CSAREVRDSYGYTF
DNA: TGCAGTGCTAGGGAGGTCCGGGACAGCTATGGCTACACCTTC

V: TRBV7-2
size: -
J: TRBJ1-2
D: TRBD1
CDR3: CASRREGGGYGYTF
DNA: TGTGCCAGCCGCCGCGAAGGGGGCGGCTATGGCTACACCTTC

V: TRBV4-1
size: -
J: TRBJ2-5
D: TRBD2
CDR3: CASSQDPFSGKTPKETQYF
DNA: TGCGCCAGCAGCCAAGATCCCTTTAGCGGGAAAACCCCAAAAGAGACCCAGTACTTC

V: TRBV6-1
size: once
J: TRBJ2-3
D: -
CDR3: CASSGGSGGTDTRYF
DNA: TGTGCCAGCAGTGGAGGGTCTGGGGGGACAGATACGCGGTATTTT

V: TRBV6-6
size: -
J: TRBJ2-7
D: -
CDR3: CASTLQVGYEQYF
DNA: TGTGCCAGCACCCTCCAGGTGGGCTACGAGCAGTACTTC

V: TRBV28
size: -
J: TRBJ2-5
D: TRBD2
CDR3: CASSLSGRVTYGQYF
DNA: TGTGCCAGCAGTTTAAGCGGGAGGGTCACGTACGGGCAGTACTTC

V: TRBV10-3
size: few
J: TRBJ2-3
D: TRBD2
CDR3: CAIRRLAGGPGTDTQYF
DNA: TGTGCCATCAGGAGACTAGCGGGAGGGCCCGGCACAGATACGCAGTATTTT

V: TRBV11-1
size: few
J: TRBJ1-1
D: -
CDR3: CASSSPTGGNTEAFF
DNA: TGTGCCAGCAGCTCCCCGACGGGGGGGAACACTGAAGCTTTCTTT

V: TRBV6-4
size: few
J: TRBJ2-1
D: TRBD2
CDR3: CASSDSWTSSYNEQFF
DNA: TGTGCCAGCAGTGACTCGTGGACTAGCTCCTACAATGAGCAGTTCTTC

V: TRBV12-3/TRBV12-4
size: few
J: TRBJ2-7
D: -
CDR3: CASSQGTLQQYF
DNA: TGTGCCAGCAGCCAGGGAACCCTACAGCAGTACTTC

V: TRBV3-1
size: -
J: TRBJ2-3
D: -
CDR3: CASSGRPGDTQYF
DNA: TGTGCCAGCAGCGGGCGACCGGGAGATACGCAGTATTTT

V: TRBV7-9
size: once
J: TRBJ2-4
D: -
CDR3: CASSLDATKDGYLAKSIQYF
DNA: TGTGCCAGCAGCTTAGATGCTACGAAAGACGGCTACCTAGCCAAAAGCATTCAGTACTTC

V: TRBV18
size: many
J: TRBJ2-1
D: TRBD2
CDR3: CASSPRAGSSYNEQFF
DNA: TGTGCCAGCAGCCCCCGAGCGGGGAGCTCCTACAATGAGCAGTTCTTC

V: TRBV9
size: -
J: TRBJ2-5
D: TRBD2
CDR3: CASSPGLAVYQETQYF
DNA: TGTGCCAGCAGCCCGGGACTAGCGGTATACCAAGAGACCCAGTACTTC

V: TRBV6-6
size: -
J: TRBJ1-2
D: -
CDR3: CASSYSGQLIKNGYTF
DNA: TGTGCCAGCAGTTACTCGGGGCAGTTAATCAAGAATGGCTACACCTTC

V: TRBV6-1
size: -
J: TRBJ2-7
D: -
CDR3: CASSEYRGVTYEQYF
DNA: TGTGCCAGCAGTGAATATCGCGGGGTGACTTACGAGCAGTACTTC

V: TRBV27
size: many
J: TRBJ2-5
D: TRBD2
CDR3: CASSFQGSGLWETQYF
DNA: TGTGCCAGCAGTTTCCAAGGTAGCGGGCTGTGGGAGACCCAGTACTTC

V: TRBV20-1
size: -
J: TRBJ2-3
D: -
CDR3: CSANWGVTDTQYF
DNA: TGCAGTGCCAATTGGGGGGTCACAGATACGCAGTATTTT

V: TRBV12-3/TRBV12-4
size: many
J: TRBJ2-7
D: TRBD1
CDR3: CASRGTGGHEQYF
DNA: TGTGCCAGCAGGGGGACAGGGGGGCACGAGCAGTACTTC

V: TRBV4-2
size: few
J: TRBJ2-6
D: TRBD1
CDR3: CASSMGTGLTGANVLTF
DNA: TGTGCCAGCAGCATGGGGACAGGGTTAACCGGGGCCAACGTCCTGACTTTC

V: TRBV12-3/TRBV12-4
size: few
J: TRBJ2-3
D: -
CDR3: CASSFGDYTQYF
DNA: TGTGCCAGCAGTTTTGGAGATTATACGCAGTATTTT

V: TRBV29-1
size: -
J: TRBJ2-1
D: -
CDR3: CSVFGWGEYNEQFF
DNA: TGCAGCGTTTTCGGTTGGGGGGAATACAATGAGCAGTTCTTC

V: TRBV12-3/TRBV12-4
size: few
J: TRBJ2-3
D: -
CDR3: CASSFRGLPADTQYF
DNA: TGTGCCAGCAGTTTCAGGGGACTCCCCGCAGATACGCAGTATTTT

V: TRBV7-9
size: -
J: TRBJ2-1
D: -
CDR3: CAILRGRYNEQFF
DNA: TGTGCCATCCTTAGGGGTCGGTACAATGAGCAGTTCTTC

V: TRBV27
size: -
J: TRBJ2-3
D: TRBD1
CDR3: CASSEDRLYTDTQYF
DNA: TGTGCCAGCAGCGAGGACAGGCTGTACACAGATACGCAGTATTTT

V: TRBV20-1
size: few
J: TRBJ2-5
D: TRBD1
CDR3: CSARDSLGNEQYF
DNA: TGCAGTGCCAGGGACAGCCTCGGGAATGAGCAGTACTTC

V: TRBV7-8
size: -
J: TRBJ2-1
D: -
CDR3: CASSLAGGEIYNEQFF
DNA: TGTGCCAGCAGCTTAGCAGGGGGGGAAATCTACAATGAGCAGTTCTTC

V: TRBV11-2
size: -
J: TRBJ1-2
D: TRBD1
CDR3: CASSSPFDRGGYGYTF
DNA: TGTGCCAGCAGCTCTCCATTCGACAGGGGAGGCTATGGCTACACCTTC

V: TRBV20-1
size: -
J: TRBJ2-5
D: -
CDR3: CSARVGWVETQYF
DNA: TGCAGTGCTCGAGTGGGCTGGGTGGAGACCCAGTACTTC

V: TRBV20-1
size: few
J: TRBJ2-1
D: TRBD2
CDR3: CSASRLAGGYFSYNEQFF
DNA: TGCAGTGCTAGCAGACTAGCGGGAGGTTACTTCTCCTACAATGAGCAGTTCTTC

V: TRBV29-1
size: many
J: TRBJ2-7
D: TRBD1
CDR3: CSVEDPGQGSYEQYF
DNA: TGCAGCGTTGAAGATCCCGGACAGGGCTCCTACGAGCAGTACTTC

V: TRBV5-1
size: -
J: TRBJ1-4
D: -
CDR3: CASSDPNEKLFF
DNA: TGCGCCAGCAGCGACCCTAATGAAAAACTGTTTTTT

V: TRBV7-9
size: few
J: TRBJ1-2
D: -
CDR3: CASSRRDTSNYGYTF
DNA: TGTGCCAGCAGCCGCCGCGACACATCTAACTATGGCTACACCTTC

V: TRBV5-6
size: few
J: TRBJ2-1
D: TRBD2
CDR3: CASSAALAGAYNEQFF
DNA: TGTGCCAGCAGCGCGGCTTTAGCGGGGGCCTACAATGAGCAGTTCTTC

V: TRBV6-2/TRBV6-3
size: -
J: TRBJ1-1
D: TRBD1
CDR3: CASTPGQGQRKTEAFF
DNA: TGTGCCAGCACCCCGGGACAGGGGCAGAGGAAGACTGAAGCTTTCTTT

V: TRBV27
size: -
J: TRBJ1-5
D: TRBD1
CDR3: CASSADRVVQPQHF
DNA: TGTGCCAGCAGTGCGGACAGGGTGGTTCAGCCCCAGCATTTT

V: TRBV20-1
size: -
J: TRBJ2-5
D: TRBD2
CDR3: CSARDGGLASFQETQYF
DNA: TGCAGTGCTAGAGATGGGGGACTAGCGTCCTTCCAAGAGACCCAGTACTTC

V: TRBV7-9
size: few
J: TRBJ2-1
D: -
CDR3: CASSPRVAVHNEQFF
DNA: TGTGCCAGCAGCCCCCGAGTAGCGGTCCACAATGAGCAGTTCTTC

V: TRBV20-1
size: few
J: TRBJ2-5
D: -
CDR3: CSVPNAPETQYF
DNA: TGCAGTGTTCCAAATGCCCCGGAGACCCAGTACTTC

V: TRBV6-4
size: -
J: TRBJ2-7
D: TRBD2
CDR3: CASSDGWLAGTYNEQYF
DNA: TGTGCCAGCAGTGACGGTTGGCTAGCGGGGACCTACAATGAGCAGTACTTC

V: TRBV20-1
size: -
J: TRBJ2-1
D: TRBD2
CDR3: CSAPTSGSLDEQFF
DNA: TGCAGTGCGCCCACTAGCGGGAGTTTGGATGAGCAGTTCTTC

V: TRBV20-1
size: few
J: TRBJ1-1
D: -
CDR3: CSARVVGRNTEAFF
DNA: TGCAGTGCTAGAGTGGTAGGGCGAAACACTGAAGCTTTCTTT

V: TRBV7-9
size: -
J: TRBJ1-1
D: -
CDR3: CASSRLQGRNTEAFF
DNA: TGTGCCAGCAGCCGCCTACAGGGTAGGAACACTGAAGCTTTCTTT

V: TRBV7-6
size: -
J: TRBJ2-5
D: -
CDR3: CASSLFLLGGGTMYF
DNA: TGTGCCAGCAGCTTATTTCTATTGGGGGGAGGAACGATGTACTTC

V: TRBV20-1
size: few
J: TRBJ1-2
D: -
CDR3: CSAIDTPLDYGYTF
DNA: TGCAGTGCTATTGATACCCCATTAGACTATGGCTACACCTTC